This T cell receptor (beta chain) was sequenced in a study of technical replicates of blood from a few donors. Germline V gene sequence: CDR1 SEHNR, CDR2 FQNEAQ (reference sequence). Unmatched junction bases numbered 16, after V lost 4 bases and J lost 4 bases. CDR3 length: 17 residues. Data came from immunoSEQ multiplex PCR; TCRdb stores just in-frame clones and leaves some out. Of approximately 79,000 clones in the sample, approximately 95% were seen once. This clone was detected only once. The rearrangement uses TRBV7-9 and TRBJ2-7; 7 bases line up with TRBD1. Sequenced sample: T cells isolated from PBMCs. The sequence derives from a human donor in good health. CDR3 bases: TGTGCCAGCAGCTCCACCGATATACCAGGGGGAAGATACGAGCAGTACTTC. This gives the protein CASSSTDIPGGRYEQYF.